What follows describes a single T cell receptor (beta chain). PCR employed 60 Vbeta and 13 Jbeta primers. TCRdb's copy holds only in-frame clones and misses some; the assay was immunoSEQ multiplex PCR. This table has a few hundred thousand clones, 83% appearing once. The V end lost 0 bases, the J end lost 2 bases, and 10 bases lay between the germline ends. Germline CDR1 and CDR2: MNHEY and SVGAGI. CDR3 length: 15 amino acids. The data belong to a study of cytomegalovirus exposure and HLA in healthy donors. The sequenced sample was PBMCs. The chain has TRBV6-5 and TRBJ2-5, with D possibly TRBD2 on 5 matching bases. The clonotype originates from a girl between 10 and 17 years old in good health and CMV-seronegative. The CDR3 region is CASSYSEGRQETQYF. CDR3 nucleotide sequence: TGTGCCAGCAGTTACTCAGAGGGTCGGCAAGAGACCCAGTACTTC.